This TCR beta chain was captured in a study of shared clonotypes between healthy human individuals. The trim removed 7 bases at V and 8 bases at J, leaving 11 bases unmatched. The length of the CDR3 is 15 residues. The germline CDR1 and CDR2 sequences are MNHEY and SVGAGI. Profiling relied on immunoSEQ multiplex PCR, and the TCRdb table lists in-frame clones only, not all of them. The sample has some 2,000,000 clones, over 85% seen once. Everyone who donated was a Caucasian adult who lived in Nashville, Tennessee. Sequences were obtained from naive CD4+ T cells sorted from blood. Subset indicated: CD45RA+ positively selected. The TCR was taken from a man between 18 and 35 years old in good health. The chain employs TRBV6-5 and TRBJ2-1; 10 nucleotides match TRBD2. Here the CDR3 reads CASTRGSGGVHEQFF. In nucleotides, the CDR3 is TGTGCCAGCACCAGAGGGAGCGGGGGGGTCCATGAGCAGTTCTTC.